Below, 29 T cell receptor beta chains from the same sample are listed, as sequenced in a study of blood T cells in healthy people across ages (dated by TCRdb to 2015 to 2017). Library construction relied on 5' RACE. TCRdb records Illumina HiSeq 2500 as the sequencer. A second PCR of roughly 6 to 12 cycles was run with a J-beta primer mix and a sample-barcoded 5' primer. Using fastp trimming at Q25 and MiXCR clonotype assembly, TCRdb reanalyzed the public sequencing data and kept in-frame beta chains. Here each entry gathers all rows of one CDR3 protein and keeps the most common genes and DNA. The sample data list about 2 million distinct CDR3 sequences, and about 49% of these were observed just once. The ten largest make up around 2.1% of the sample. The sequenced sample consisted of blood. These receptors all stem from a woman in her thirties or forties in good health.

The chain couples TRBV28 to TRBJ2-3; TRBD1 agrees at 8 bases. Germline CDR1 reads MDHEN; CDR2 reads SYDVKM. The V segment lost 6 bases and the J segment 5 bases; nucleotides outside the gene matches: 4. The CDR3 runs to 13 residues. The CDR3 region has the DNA TGTGCCAGCAGGGACAGGGTAGGAGATACGCAGTATTTT. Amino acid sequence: CASRDRVGDTQYF.

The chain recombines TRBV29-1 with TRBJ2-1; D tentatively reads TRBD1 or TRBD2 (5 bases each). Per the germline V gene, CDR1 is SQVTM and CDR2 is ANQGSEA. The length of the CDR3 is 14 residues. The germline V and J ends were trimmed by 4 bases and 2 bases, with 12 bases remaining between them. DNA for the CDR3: TGCAGCGTTGGGGGGACGTCGACCTACAATGAGCAGTTCTTC. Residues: CSVGGTSTYNEQFF.

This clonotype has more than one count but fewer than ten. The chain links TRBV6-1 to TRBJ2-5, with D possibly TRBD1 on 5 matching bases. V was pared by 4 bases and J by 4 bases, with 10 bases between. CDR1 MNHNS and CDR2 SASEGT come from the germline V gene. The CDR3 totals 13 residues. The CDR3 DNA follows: TGTGCCAGCAGTGCGACAGTCCCAGAGACCCAGTACTTC. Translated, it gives CASSATVPETQYF.

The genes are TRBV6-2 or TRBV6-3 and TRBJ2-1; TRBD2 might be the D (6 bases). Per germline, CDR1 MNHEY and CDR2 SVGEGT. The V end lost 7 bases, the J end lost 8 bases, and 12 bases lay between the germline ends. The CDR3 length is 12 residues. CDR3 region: CASTRDFDEQFF. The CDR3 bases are TGTGCCAGCACCCGGGACTTCGATGAGCAGTTCTTC.

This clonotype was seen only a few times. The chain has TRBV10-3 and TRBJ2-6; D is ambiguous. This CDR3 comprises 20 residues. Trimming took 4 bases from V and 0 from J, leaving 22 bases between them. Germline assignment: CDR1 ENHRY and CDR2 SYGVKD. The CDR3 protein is CAISVFPLSGPSSGANVLTF. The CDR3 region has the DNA TGTGCCATCAGTGTTTTCCCGCTTTCGGGTCCCAGCTCTGGGGCCAACGTCCTGACTTTC.

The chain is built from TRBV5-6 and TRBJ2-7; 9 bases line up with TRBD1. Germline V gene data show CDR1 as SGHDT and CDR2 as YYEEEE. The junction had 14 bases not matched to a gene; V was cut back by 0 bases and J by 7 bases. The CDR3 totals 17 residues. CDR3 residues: CASSLASGTGRLGEQYF. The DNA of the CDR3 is TGTGCCAGCAGCTTGGCCTCCGGGACAGGGAGGTTGGGTGAGCAGTACTTC.

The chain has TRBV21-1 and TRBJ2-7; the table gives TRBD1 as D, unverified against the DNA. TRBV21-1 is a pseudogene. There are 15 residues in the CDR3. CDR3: CASSYRQGVSYEQYF. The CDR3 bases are TGTGCCAGCAGCTATAGGCAGGGTGTCTCCTACGAGCAGTACTTC.

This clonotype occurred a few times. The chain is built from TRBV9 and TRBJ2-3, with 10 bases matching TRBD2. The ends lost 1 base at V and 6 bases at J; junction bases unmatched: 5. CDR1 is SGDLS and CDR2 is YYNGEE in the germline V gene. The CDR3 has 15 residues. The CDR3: CASSVRSGGADTQYF. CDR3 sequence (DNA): TGTGCCAGCAGCGTAAGGAGCGGGGGGGCCGATACGCAGTATTTT.

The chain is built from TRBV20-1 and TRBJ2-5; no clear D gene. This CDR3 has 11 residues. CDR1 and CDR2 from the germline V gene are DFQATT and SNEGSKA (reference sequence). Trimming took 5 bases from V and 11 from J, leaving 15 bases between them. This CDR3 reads CSAGEYNEQYF. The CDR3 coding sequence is TGCAGTGCTGGGGAATACAATGAGCAGTACTTC.

DNA for the CDR3: TGCAGTGCTAGGACTCCTAGGGTTGAGCAGTACTTC. Translation gives CSARTPRVEQYF. The rearrangement uses TRBV20-1 and TRBJ2-7, with D hard to call. CDR3 length: 12 amino acids. Germline assignment: CDR1 DFQATT and CDR2 SNEGSKA (reference sequence). The V and J ends lost 3 bases and 7 bases respectively, with 13 bases between them.

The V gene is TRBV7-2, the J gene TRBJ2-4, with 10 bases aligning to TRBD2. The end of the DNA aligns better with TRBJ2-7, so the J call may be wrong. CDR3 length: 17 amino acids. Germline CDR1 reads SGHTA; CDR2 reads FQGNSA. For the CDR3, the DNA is TGTGCCAGCAGCTTAGACTTATCCCTAGCGGGGGAGTACGAGCAGTACTTC. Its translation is CASSLDLSLAGEYEQYF.

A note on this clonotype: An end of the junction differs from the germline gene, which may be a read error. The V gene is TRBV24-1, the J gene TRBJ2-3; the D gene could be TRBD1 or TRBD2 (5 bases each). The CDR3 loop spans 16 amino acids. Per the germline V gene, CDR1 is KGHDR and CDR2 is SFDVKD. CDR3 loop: CATSDLGTASTDTKYF. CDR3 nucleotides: TGTGCCACCAGTGATTTGGGGACGGCTAGCACAGATACGAAGTATTTT.

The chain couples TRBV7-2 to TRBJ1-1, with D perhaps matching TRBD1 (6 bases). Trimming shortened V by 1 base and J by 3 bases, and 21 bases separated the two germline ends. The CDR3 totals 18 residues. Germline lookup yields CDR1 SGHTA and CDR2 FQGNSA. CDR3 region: CASSLVLQGAPEDTEAFF. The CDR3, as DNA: TGTGCCAGCAGCTTAGTCTTACAGGGTGCCCCGGAGGACACTGAAGCTTTCTTT.

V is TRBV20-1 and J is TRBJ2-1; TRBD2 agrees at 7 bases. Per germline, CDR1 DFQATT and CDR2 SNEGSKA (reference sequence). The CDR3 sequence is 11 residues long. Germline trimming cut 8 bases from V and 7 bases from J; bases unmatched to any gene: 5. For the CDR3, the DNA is TGCAGTAGCGGGGTTCGGAATGAGCAGTTCTTC. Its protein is CSSGVRNEQFF.

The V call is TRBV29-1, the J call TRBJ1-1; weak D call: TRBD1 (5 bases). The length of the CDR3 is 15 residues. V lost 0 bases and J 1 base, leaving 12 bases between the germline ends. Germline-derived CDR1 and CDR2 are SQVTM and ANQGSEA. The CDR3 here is CSVEDSGGANTEAFF. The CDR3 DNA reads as TGCAGCGTTGAAGATTCTGGGGGAGCGAACACTGAAGCTTTCTTT.

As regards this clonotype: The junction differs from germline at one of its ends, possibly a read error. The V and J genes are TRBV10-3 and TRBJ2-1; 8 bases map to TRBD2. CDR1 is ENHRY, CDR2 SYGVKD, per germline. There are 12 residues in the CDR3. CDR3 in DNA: TGTACCATCAGCGTCGGGGGGGATGAGCAGTTCTTC. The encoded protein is CTISVGGDEQFF.

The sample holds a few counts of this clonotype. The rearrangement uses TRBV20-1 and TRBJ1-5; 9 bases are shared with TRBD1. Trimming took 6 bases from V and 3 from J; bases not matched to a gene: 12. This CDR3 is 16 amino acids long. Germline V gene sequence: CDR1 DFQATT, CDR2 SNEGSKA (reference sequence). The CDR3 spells CSAPQGAVGANQPQHF. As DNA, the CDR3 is TGCAGTGCGCCACAGGGGGCGGTCGGGGCCAATCAGCCCCAGCATTTT.

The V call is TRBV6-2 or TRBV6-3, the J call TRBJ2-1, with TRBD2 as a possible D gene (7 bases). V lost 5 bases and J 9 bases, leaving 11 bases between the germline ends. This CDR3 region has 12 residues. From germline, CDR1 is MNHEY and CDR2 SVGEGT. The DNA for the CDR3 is TGTGCCAGCAGTCACGGGGGGCGTGAGCAGTTCTTC. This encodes CASSHGGREQFF.

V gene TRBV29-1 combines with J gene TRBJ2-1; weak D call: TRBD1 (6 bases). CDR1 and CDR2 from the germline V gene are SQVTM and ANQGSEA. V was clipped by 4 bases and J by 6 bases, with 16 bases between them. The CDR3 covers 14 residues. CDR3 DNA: TGCAGCGTTGTGGATGAGGGGGTCGGCAATGAGCAGTTCTTC. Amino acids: CSVVDEGVGNEQFF.

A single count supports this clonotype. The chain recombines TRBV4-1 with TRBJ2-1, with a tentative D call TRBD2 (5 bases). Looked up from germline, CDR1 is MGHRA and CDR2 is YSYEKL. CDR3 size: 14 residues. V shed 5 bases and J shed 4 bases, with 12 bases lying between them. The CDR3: CASSTRDLYNEQFF. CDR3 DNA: TGCGCCAGCAGCACACGGGATCTATACAATGAGCAGTTCTTC.

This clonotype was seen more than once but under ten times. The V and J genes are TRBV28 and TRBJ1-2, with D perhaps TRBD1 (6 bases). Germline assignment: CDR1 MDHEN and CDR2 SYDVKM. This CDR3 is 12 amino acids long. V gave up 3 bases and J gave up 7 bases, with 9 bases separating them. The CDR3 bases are TGTGCCAGCAGTTTGGTCAGGGGTGGCTACACCTTC. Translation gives CASSLVRGGYTF.

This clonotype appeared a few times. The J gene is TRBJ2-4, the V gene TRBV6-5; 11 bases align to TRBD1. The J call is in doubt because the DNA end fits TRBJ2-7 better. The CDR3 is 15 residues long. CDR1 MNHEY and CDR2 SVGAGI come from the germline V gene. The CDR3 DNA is TGTGCCAGCAGAGGACAGGGGGCCAGGTCATACGAGCAGTACTTC. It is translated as CASRGQGARSYEQYF.

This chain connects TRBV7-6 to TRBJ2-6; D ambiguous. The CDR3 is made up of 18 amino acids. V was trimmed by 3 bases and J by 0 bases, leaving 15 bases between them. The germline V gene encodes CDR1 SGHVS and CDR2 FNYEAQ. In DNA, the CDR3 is TGTGCCAGCAGCTTGCGGACCGCGAGACTCTCTGGGGCCAACGTCCTGACTTTC. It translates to CASSLRTARLSGANVLTF.

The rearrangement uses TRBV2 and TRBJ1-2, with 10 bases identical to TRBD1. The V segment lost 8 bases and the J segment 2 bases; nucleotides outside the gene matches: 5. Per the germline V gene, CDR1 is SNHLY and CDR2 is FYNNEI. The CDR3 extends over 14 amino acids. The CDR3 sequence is CASPGTGVNYGYTF. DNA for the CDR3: TGTGCCAGCCCCGGGACAGGGGTGAACTATGGCTACACCTTC.

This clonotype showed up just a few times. CDR3: CASSQDQGRYGYTF. The CDR3 DNA sequence: TGCGCCAGCAGCCAAGATCAGGGCCGGTATGGCTACACCTTC. The chain couples TRBV4-1 to TRBJ1-2, with D perhaps matching TRBD1 (5 bases). The germline V gene has CDR1 MGHRA and CDR2 YSYEKL. Trimming took 0 bases from V and 5 from J, leaving 10 bases between them. The CDR3 spans 14 residues.

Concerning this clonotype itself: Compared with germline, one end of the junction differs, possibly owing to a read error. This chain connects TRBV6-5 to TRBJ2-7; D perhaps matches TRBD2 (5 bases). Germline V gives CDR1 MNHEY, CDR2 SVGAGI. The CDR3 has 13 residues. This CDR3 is CACSRGPPYEQYF. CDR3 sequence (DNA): TGTGCCTGCAGTCGAGGGCCACCCTACGAGCAGTACTTC.

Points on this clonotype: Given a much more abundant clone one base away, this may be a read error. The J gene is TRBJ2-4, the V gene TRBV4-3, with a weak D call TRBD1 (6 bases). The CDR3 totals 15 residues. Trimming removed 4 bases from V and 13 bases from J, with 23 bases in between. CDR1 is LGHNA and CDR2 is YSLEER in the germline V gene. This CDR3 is CASSLEDSSYNEQYF. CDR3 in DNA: TGCGCCAGCAGCCTTGAGGACAGCTCCTACAATGAGCAGTACTTC.

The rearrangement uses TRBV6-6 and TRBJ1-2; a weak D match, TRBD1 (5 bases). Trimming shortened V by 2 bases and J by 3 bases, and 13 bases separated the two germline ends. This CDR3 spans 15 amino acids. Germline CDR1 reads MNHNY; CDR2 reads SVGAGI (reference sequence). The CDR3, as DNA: TGTGCCAGCAGTTACGTCGGGGCGATTGACTATGGCTACACCTTC. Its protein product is CASSYVGAIDYGYTF.

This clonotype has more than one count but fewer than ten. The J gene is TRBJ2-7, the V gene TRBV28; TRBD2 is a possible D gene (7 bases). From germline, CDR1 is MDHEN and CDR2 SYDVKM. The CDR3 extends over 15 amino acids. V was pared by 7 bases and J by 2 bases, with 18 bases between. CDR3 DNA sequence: TGTGCCAGCACCCCCCTCGGGGGGCCCCCCTACGAGCAGTACTTC. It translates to CASTPLGGPPYEQYF.